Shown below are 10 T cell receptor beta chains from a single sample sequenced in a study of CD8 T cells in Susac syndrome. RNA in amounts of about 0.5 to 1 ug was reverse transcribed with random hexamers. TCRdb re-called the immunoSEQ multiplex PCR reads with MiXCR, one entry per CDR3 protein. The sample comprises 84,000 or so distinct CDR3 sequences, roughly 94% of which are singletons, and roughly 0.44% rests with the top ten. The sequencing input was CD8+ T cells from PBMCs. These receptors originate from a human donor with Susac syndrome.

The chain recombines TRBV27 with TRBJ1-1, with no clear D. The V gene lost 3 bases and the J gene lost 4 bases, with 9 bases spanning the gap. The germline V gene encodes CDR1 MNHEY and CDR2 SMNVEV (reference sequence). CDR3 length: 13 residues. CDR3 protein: CASSFGSSTEAFF. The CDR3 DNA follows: TGTGCCAGCAGTTTCGGAAGCAGCACTGAAGCTTTCTTT.

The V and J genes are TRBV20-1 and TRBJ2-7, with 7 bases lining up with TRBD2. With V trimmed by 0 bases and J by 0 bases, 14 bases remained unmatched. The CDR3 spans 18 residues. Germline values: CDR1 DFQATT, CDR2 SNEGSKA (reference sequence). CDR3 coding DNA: TGCAGTGCTAGAGATTTTACCACGGGAGGACCTACCTCCTACGAGCAGTACTTC. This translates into CSARDFTTGGPTSYEQYF.

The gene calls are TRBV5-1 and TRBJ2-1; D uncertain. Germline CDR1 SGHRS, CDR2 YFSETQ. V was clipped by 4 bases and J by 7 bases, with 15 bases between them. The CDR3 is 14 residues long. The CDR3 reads CASSPTKGMNEQFF. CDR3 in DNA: TGCGCCAGCAGCCCAACGAAGGGTATGAATGAGCAGTTCTTC.

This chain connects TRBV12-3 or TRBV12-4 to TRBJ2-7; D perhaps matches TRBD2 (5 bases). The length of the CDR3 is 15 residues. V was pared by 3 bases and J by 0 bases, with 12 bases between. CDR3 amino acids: CASSLGDWGSYEQYF. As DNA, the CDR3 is TGTGCCAGCAGTTTGGGAGACTGGGGCTCCTACGAGCAGTACTTC.

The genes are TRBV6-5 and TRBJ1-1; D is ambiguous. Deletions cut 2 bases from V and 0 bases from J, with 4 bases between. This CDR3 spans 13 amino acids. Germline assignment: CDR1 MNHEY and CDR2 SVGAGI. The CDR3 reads CASSYEVNTEAFF. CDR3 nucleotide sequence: TGTGCCAGCAGTTACGAAGTGAACACTGAAGCTTTCTTT.

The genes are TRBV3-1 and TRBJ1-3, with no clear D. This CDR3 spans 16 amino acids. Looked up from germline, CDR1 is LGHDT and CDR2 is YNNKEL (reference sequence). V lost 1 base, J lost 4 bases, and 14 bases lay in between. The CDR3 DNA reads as TGTGCCAGCAGCCAAGTCGGGCAGCTCCTGGGAAACACCATATATTTT. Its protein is CASSQVGQLLGNTIYF.

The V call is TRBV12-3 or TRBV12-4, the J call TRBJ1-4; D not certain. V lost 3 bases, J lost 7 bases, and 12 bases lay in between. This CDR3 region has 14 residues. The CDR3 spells CASSFNQEGEKLFF. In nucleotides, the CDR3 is TGTGCCAGCAGTTTCAACCAGGAGGGTGAAAAACTGTTTTTT.

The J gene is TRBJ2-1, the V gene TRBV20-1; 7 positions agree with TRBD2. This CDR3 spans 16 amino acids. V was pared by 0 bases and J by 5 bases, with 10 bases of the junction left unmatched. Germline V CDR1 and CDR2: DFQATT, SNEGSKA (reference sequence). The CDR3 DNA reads TGCAGTGCTAGAGATGCGAGCGGGATGGGGAACAATGAGCAGTTCTTC. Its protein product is CSARDASGMGNNEQFF.

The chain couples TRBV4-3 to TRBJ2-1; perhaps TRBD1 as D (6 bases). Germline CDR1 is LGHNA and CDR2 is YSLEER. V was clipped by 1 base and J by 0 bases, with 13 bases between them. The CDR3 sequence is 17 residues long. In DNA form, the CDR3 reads TGCGCCAGCAGCCAAGGAACAGGGTTGAGCTCCTACAATGAGCAGTTCTTC. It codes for CASSQGTGLSSYNEQFF.

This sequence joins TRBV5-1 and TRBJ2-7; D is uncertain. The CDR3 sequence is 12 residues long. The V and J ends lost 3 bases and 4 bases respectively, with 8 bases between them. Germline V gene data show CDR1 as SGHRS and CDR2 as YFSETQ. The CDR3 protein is CASSSDRYEQYF. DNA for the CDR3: TGCGCCAGCAGCTCAGACCGGTACGAGCAGTACTTC.